This TCR beta chain was profiled in a study of OX40 agonist ivuxolimab in advanced cancers. Broader study findings: By week 6 at 0.1 to 3.0 mg/kg, blood CD4+ and CD8+ T cells had expanded clonally. Researchers did not establish what antigens the expanded peripheral T cells target.

The protocol was immunoSEQ multiplex PCR, while the TCRdb copy is restricted to in-frame clones and leaves out a portion. Of around 65,000 clones in the sample, more than 85% were seen once. The CDR3 has 18 amino acids. CDR1 SGHDN and CDR2 FVKESK come from the germline V gene. V dropped 0 bases and J dropped 0 bases, with 17 bases sitting between them. To note about this clone: The antigen is unknown.

The sequencing used CD4+ or CD8+ T cells sorted from blood, collected in a trial of the OX40 agonist ivuxolimab. This sequence originates from an adult with an advanced solid tumor such as melanoma, head and neck, liver or kidney cancer. The V gene is TRBV14, the J gene TRBJ1-1; D unclear. The CDR3 spells CASSQDLVAGPLNTEAFF. The CDR3 nucleotides read TGTGCCAGCAGCCAAGATCTGGTGGCGGGTCCTTTGAACACTGAAGCTTTCTTT.